One and the same sample provided the 30 T cell receptor beta chains below, sequenced in a study of T-cell memory formation after mild COVID-19. TCRdb passed the 5' RACE reads through MiXCR, listing each CDR3 protein once. Among 280,000 or so distinct CDR3 sequences listed, 8% to 9% were seen once. Sequences were obtained from PBMCs or a T cell subset sorted from them (not recorded which). The receptors stem from a man between 18 and 35 years old who had mild COVID-19 (a few samples of this study predate the infection). Cell type and time point are not known.

This clonotype has more than one count but fewer than ten. The rearrangement uses TRBV5-1 and TRBJ1-4, with unresolved D. Trimming shortened V by 4 bases and J by 0 bases, and 10 bases separated the two germline ends. The CDR3 loop spans 15 amino acids. Germline lookup yields CDR1 SGHRS and CDR2 YFSETQ. The CDR3 DNA is TGCGCCAGCAGCCAGAGCCCCACAACTAATGAAAAACTGTTTTTT. Protein product: CASSQSPTTNEKLFF.

This clonotype has just a few counts. The chain couples TRBV7-8 to TRBJ2-7, with D possibly TRBD1 on 5 matching bases. There are 13 residues in the CDR3. V shed 8 bases and J shed 0 bases, with 11 bases lying between them. Germline V gene lookup returns CDR1 SGHVS and CDR2 FQNEAQ. The CDR3 loop is CASGDRSSYEQYV. The CDR3 DNA is TGTGCCAGCGGAGACAGAAGCTCCTACGAGCAGTACGTC.

This clonotype was observed many times. This rearrangement joins TRBV4-3 to TRBJ2-7, with 10 nucleotides matching TRBD2. The CDR3 spans 15 residues. CDR1 and CDR2 (germline): LGHNA, YSLEER. The junction had 4 bases not matched to a gene; V was cut back by 3 bases and J by 2 bases. The CDR3 nucleotides are TGCGCCAGCAGCCATTTAGCGGGGGGTACCTACGAGCAGTACTTC. Amino acid sequence: CASSHLAGGTYEQYF.

This clonotype was detected a few times. This rearrangement joins TRBV12-3 or TRBV12-4 to TRBJ1-1; D unclear. V lost 6 bases, J lost 1 base, and 15 bases lay in between. This CDR3 has 15 residues. CDR3 residues: CASSGVFGENTEAFF. As DNA, the CDR3 is TGTGCCAGCAGCGGAGTATTTGGGGAGAACACTGAAGCTTTCTTT.

Only a few counts were recorded for this clonotype. The chain is built from TRBV12-3 or TRBV12-4 and TRBJ2-6; D unresolved. V dropped 5 bases and J dropped 0 bases, with 5 bases sitting between them. CDR3 length: 14 residues. DNA of the CDR3: TGTGCCAGCAGTCCAGACTCTGGGGCCAACGTCCTGACTTTC. Translated, it gives CASSPDSGANVLTF.

This clonotype was detected many times. V usage is TRBV12-3 or TRBV12-4 and J usage is TRBJ1-6; no clear D gene. The CDR3 consists of 12 residues. The ends were cut back, 3 bases at V and 8 bases at J, with 5 bases in the middle. The CDR3 nucleotides read TGTGCCAGCAGTTTTATCCATTCACCCCTCCACTTT. Translation gives CASSFIHSPLHF.

The rearrangement uses TRBV5-1 and TRBJ2-2; 9 nucleotides line up with TRBD1. Germline V gene lookup returns CDR1 SGHRS and CDR2 YFSETQ. The J segment lost 5 bases and the V segment lost 6 bases, leaving 8 bases of the junction unmatched. This CDR3 is built from 15 residues. CDR3 amino acids: CASNLGTGTTGELFF. DNA for the CDR3: TGCGCCAGCAACCTCGGGACAGGGACAACCGGGGAGCTGTTTTTT.

This clonotype showed up many times. The chain uses TRBV5-1 and TRBJ2-7, with 12 bases lining up with TRBD1. V trimming: 3 bases; J trimming: 4 bases; junction bases outside the gene matches: 14. The CDR3 is 18 amino acids. CDR1 and CDR2 from the germline V gene are SGHRS and YFSETQ. The chain's CDR3 is CASSSIAFGTGGQYEQYF. DNA for the CDR3: TGCGCCAGCAGCTCCATCGCTTTTGGGACAGGGGGCCAGTACGAGCAGTACTTC.

This CDR3 reads CASSLGASNTGELFF. DNA of the CDR3: TGCGCCAGCAGCTTGGGTGCGAGTAACACCGGGGAGCTGTTTTTT. The rearrangement uses TRBV5-1 and TRBJ2-2; D unclear. The CDR3 consists of 15 residues. With 0 bases removed from V and 2 bases from J, the gap between germline ends came to 8 bases. Germline loops: CDR1 SGHRS, CDR2 YFSETQ.

The V and J genes are TRBV18 and TRBJ2-3; the match to TRBD2 covers 9 bases. This CDR3 has 18 residues. J lost 0 bases, V lost 3 bases, and 10 bases had no gene match. The germline gives CDR1 KGHSH, CDR2 LQKENI. DNA for the CDR3: TGTGCCAGCTCACCCGGGACTAGCCCTCGCAGCAGCACAGATACGCAGTATTTT. Residues: CASSPGTSPRSSTDTQYF.

The chain carries TRBV28 and TRBJ2-1, with 11 bases identical to TRBD2. J was trimmed by 5 bases and V by 6 bases; bases with no gene match: 6. The germline V gene encodes CDR1 MDHEN and CDR2 SYDVKM. This CDR3 has 15 amino acids. CDR3 sequence (DNA): TGTGCCAGCAGCTCTAGCGGGAGGACAGACAATGAGCAGTTCTTC. This translates into CASSSSGRTDNEQFF.

This clonotype was counted between two and nine times. The chain employs TRBV19 and TRBJ1-2; D ambiguous. The CDR3 runs to 13 residues. Trimming took off 3 bases at V and 7 bases at J, with 12 bases between the two ends. CDR1 and CDR2 (germline): LNHDA, SQIVND (reference sequence). The CDR3 DNA sequence: TGTGCCAGTAGTATGGGCGCAGTGGGTGGCTACACCTTC. Translated: CASSMGAVGGYTF.

The chain carries TRBV28 and TRBJ2-7; D is uncertain. The germline V and J ends were trimmed by 4 bases and 5 bases, with 12 bases remaining between them. Germline values: CDR1 MDHEN, CDR2 SYDVKM. This CDR3 has 13 residues. The CDR3 DNA reads as TGTGCCAGCAGTTCCACCTGGGGTCACGAGCAGTACTTC. As protein: CASSSTWGHEQYF.

This clonotype was recorded at least ten times. The rearrangement links TRBV6-6 to TRBJ2-3; a weak D match, TRBD1 (6 bases). The CDR3 length is 14 residues. CDR1 and CDR2 from the germline V gene are MNHNY and SVGAGI (reference sequence). V was shortened by 1 base and J by 2 bases, with 7 bases between the two germline ends. The CDR3 coding sequence is TGTGCCAGCAGTTACTGGACAGACACAGATACGCAGTATTTT. This gives the protein CASSYWTDTDTQYF.

The CDR3 nucleotides read TGTGCCAGCAGTTTATTCCAGGGGCAGCATTTT. Protein sequence: CASSLFQGQHF. V usage is TRBV12-3 or TRBV12-4 and J usage is TRBJ1-5, with D possibly being TRBD1 (6 bases). The CDR3 has 11 amino acids. Trimming removed 2 bases from V and 13 bases from J, with 9 bases in between.

This clonotype showed up just a few times. The V and J genes are TRBV4-2 and TRBJ2-5, with 10 bases lining up with TRBD2. CDR1 is LGHNA and CDR2 is YNFKEQ in the germline V gene. The CDR3 has 16 amino acids. V gave up 4 bases and J gave up 4 bases; unmatched junction bases: 9. CDR3 loop: CASSPRAGGHRETQYF. CDR3 in DNA: TGTGCCAGCAGCCCGAGAGCGGGGGGGCATCGAGAGACCCAGTACTTC.

This clonotype was counted at least ten times. The CDR3 region has the DNA TGTGCCAGCAGCTCGATAAGCTACAGTTCCACTGAAGCTTTCTTT. Its translation: CASSSISYSSTEAFF. The chain employs TRBV5-6 and TRBJ1-1; D is unresolved. CDR1 is SGHDT and CDR2 is YYEEEE in the germline V gene. V lost 3 bases and J lost 4, with 16 bases in between. The CDR3 totals 15 residues.

CDR3: CASSPLGSGVGQYF. The CDR3 region has the DNA TGTGCCAGCAGCCCCTTGGGTAGCGGGGTTGGGCAGTATTTT. This rearrangement joins TRBV7-6 to TRBJ2-3, with 8 bases that match TRBD2. J was trimmed by 11 bases and V by 5 bases; bases with no gene match: 12. Germline-derived CDR1 and CDR2 are SGHVS and FNYEAQ. CDR3 length: 14 amino acids.

The gene calls are TRBV9 and TRBJ2-3, with a tentative D call TRBD1 (5 bases). CDR3 size: 14 residues. CDR1 is SGDLS and CDR2 is YYNGEE in the germline V gene. Trimming left V 2 bases short and J 2 bases short, with 9 bases between. CDR3 residues: CASSVGRLTDTQYF. The CDR3 DNA reads TGTGCCAGCAGCGTGGGGCGTCTCACAGATACGCAGTATTTT. The full variable domain, its missing parts supplied by reference TRBV9 and TRBJ2-3, is DSGVTQTPKHLITATGQRVTLRCSPRSGDLSVYWYQQSLDQGLQFLIQYYNGEERAKGNILERFSAQQFPDLHSELNLSSLELGDSALYFCASSVGRLTDTQYFGPGTRLTVL.

This sequence joins TRBV5-6 and TRBJ2-3; D unclear. V lost 0 bases to trimming and J lost 1 base, with 15 bases between them. CDR3 length: 17 residues. From germline, CDR1 is SGHDT and CDR2 YYEEEE. The CDR3 region is CASSLGPRRAGTDTQYF. Written as DNA, the CDR3 is TGTGCCAGCAGCTTGGGACCACGTAGAGCTGGCACAGATACGCAGTATTTT.

The genes are TRBV7-8 and TRBJ2-7; 11 bases are a match to TRBD2. V shed 6 bases, J shed 7 bases, and the junction held 14 bases outside the gene matches. The CDR3 contains 16 residues. CDR1 SGHVS and CDR2 FQNEAQ come from the germline V gene. DNA of the CDR3: TGTGCCAGCAGTACGCCGGGACTAGCGGTCCCTAGGGAGCAGTACTTC. Protein product: CASSTPGLAVPREQYF.

This clonotype turned up a few times. V usage is TRBV15 and J usage is TRBJ1-3; TRBD1 is a possible D gene (5 bases). This CDR3 comprises 15 residues. The germline V gene has CDR1 LNHNV and CDR2 YYDKDF (reference sequence). The V gene lost 5 bases and the J gene lost 0 bases, with 11 bases spanning the gap. The CDR3 coding sequence is TGTGCCACCAGCGTGCGGGACCACTCTGGAAACACCATATATTTT. Its translation is CATSVRDHSGNTIYF.

This clonotype was observed a handful of times. V gene TRBV20-1 combines with J gene TRBJ2-3; D is perhaps TRBD1 or TRBD2 (5 bases each). V was clipped by 1 base and J by 2 bases, with 19 bases between them. Germline lookup yields CDR1 DFQATT and CDR2 SNEGSKA (reference sequence). This CDR3 contains 17 residues. CDR3 protein: CSARGYSGTVLTDTQYF. CDR3 coding DNA: TGCAGTGCTAGAGGCTATTCCGGGACGGTGCTCACAGATACGCAGTATTTT.

The rearrangement uses TRBV20-1 and TRBJ2-3, with 8 positions matching TRBD2. The CDR3 contains 13 residues. V shed 2 bases, J shed 6 bases, and the junction held 4 bases outside the gene matches. The germline gives CDR1 DFQATT, CDR2 SNEGSKA (reference sequence). The CDR3 nucleotides read TGCAGTGCTAGATACGGGGGGGCCGATACGCAGTATTTT. It codes for CSARYGGADTQYF.

The chain couples TRBV6-2 or TRBV6-3 to TRBJ1-3; no reliable D call. Germline-derived CDR1 and CDR2 are MNHEY and SVGEGT. V was clipped by 7 bases and J by 3 bases, with 16 bases between them. The CDR3 has 15 residues. The CDR3 sequence is CASTTPPGRGNTIYF. CDR3 DNA sequence: TGTGCCAGCACTACACCCCCCGGACGTGGAAACACCATATATTTT.

V usage is TRBV5-6 and J usage is TRBJ1-3; 7 nucleotides agree with TRBD1. Germline lookup yields CDR1 SGHDT and CDR2 YYEEEE. V lost 3 bases, J lost 12 bases, and 12 bases stayed unmatched. The CDR3 consists of 14 residues. Written as DNA, the CDR3 is TGTGCCAGCAGCTCACAGGGGTATAGCCGAAGCATATATTTT. Its translation: CASSSQGYSRSIYF.

This chain uses TRBV20-1 with TRBJ2-3; D might be TRBD2 (6 bases). CDR3 size: 13 residues. Trimming took 5 bases from V and 4 from J, leaving 13 bases between them. CDR1 is DFQATT, CDR2 SNEGSKA, per germline (reference sequence). CDR3 nucleotide sequence: TGCAGTGCTTACGGGGGAAATCCAGATACGCAGTATTTT. Translating it yields CSAYGGNPDTQYF.

This clonotype was seen repeatedly, ten times or more. The chain combines TRBV3-1 with TRBJ2-7; TRBD1 matches at 9 bases. CDR1 LGHDT and CDR2 YNNKEL come from the germline V gene (reference sequence). The CDR3 has 12 residues. J was trimmed by 7 bases and V by 3 bases; bases with no gene match: 1. CDR3 amino acids: CASSQDRGEQYV. The CDR3 nucleotides are TGTGCCAGCAGCCAGGACAGGGGAGAGCAGTACGTC.

This clonotype was recorded many times. The chain combines TRBV7-2 with TRBJ1-1; 9 bases agree with TRBD1. The CDR3 is 13 amino acids. The trim removed 5 bases at V and 8 bases at J, leaving 6 bases unmatched. Germline CDR1 reads SGHTA; CDR2 reads FQGNSA. For the CDR3, the DNA is TGTGCCAGCAGCCGGGACAGGGTTTGGGAAGCTTTCTTT. Protein sequence: CASSRDRVWEAFF.

The rearrangement links TRBV7-7 to TRBJ2-7; 8 bases are a match to TRBD1. The CDR3 runs 15 residues. Germline V gene lookup returns CDR1 SSHAT and CDR2 FNYEAQ (reference sequence). The CDR3 protein is CASRNTGGSSYEQYV. The CDR3 DNA follows: TGTGCTAGCAGAAATACAGGGGGTAGCTCCTACGAGCAGTACGTC.